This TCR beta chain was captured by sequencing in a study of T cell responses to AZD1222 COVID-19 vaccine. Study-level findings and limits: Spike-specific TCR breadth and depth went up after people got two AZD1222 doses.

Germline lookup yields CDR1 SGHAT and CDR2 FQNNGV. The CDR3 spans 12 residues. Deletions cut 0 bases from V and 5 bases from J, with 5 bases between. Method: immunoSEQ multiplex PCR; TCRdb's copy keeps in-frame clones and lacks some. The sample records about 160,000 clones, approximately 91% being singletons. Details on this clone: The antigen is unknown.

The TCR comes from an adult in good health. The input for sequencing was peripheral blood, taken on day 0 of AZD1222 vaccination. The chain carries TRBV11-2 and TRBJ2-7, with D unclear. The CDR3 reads CASSLDFHEQYF. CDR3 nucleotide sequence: TGTGCCAGCAGCTTAGACTTCCACGAGCAGTACTTC.